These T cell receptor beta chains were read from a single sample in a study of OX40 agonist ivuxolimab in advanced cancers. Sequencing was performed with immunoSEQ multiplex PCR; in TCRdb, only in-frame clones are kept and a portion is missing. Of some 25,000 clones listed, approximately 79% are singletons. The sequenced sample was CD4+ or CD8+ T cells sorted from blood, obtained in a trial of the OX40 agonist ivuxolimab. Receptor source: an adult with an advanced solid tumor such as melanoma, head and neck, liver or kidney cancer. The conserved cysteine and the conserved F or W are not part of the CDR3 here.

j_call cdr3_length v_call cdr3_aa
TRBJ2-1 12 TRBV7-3 ASSLTSGSNEQF
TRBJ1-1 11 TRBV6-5 ASSGGMNTEAF
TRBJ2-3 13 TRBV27 ASSFKGPSTDTQY
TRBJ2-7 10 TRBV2 ASRDRAYEQY
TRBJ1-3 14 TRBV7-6 ASSFSFIFSGNTIY
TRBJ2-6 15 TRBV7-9 ASSSGDSSSGANVLT
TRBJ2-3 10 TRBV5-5 ASSPPRDTQY
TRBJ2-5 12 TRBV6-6 ASSVTGGGETQY
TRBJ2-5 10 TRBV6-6 ASSYSTETQY
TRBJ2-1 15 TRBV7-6 ASLGLAEPISYNEQF
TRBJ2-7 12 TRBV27 ASGLGTGGIEQY
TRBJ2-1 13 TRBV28 ASSGLTSGLNEQF
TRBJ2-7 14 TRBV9 ASSVGTSGVSYEQY
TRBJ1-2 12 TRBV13 ASSFGQVDYGYT
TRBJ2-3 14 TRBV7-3 ASSFGGGGITDTQY
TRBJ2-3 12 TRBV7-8 ASSLEYPGDTQY
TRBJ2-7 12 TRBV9 ASSVSGGSYEQY
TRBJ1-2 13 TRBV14 ASSQVAGPGDGYT
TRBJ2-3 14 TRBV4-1 ASSLPLAGVRDTQY
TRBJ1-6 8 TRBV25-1 AAGQSPLH
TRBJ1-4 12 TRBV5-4 ASSRDGANEKLF
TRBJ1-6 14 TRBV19 ASGDSTSSYNSPLH
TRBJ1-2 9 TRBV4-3 ASSLRQLYT
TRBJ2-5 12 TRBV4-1 ASSQEGDTETQY
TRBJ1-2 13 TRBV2 ASRLSGGQDGGYT
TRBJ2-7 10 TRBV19 ASSIAPTEQY
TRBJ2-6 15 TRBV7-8 ASSVTSVSSGANVLT
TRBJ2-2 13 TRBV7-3 ASSLSGANTGELF
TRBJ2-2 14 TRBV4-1 ASTQTGQLNTGELF
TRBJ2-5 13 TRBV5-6 ASSLRRGWQETQY
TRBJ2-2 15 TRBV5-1 ASSLSDLPLFTGELF
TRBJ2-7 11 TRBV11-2 ASSQAISGEQY
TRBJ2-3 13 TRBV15 ATSKGSASTDTQY
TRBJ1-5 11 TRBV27 ASSQGANQPQH
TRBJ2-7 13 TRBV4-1 ASSQDAAGGYEQY
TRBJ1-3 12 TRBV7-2 ASSPQISGNTIY
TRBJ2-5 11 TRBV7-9 ASSAGPLVAQY
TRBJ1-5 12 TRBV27 ASSLSSFNQPQH
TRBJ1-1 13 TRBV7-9 ASSSKQGSGTEAF
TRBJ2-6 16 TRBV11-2 ASSSAPQGPPGANVLT
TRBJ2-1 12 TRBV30 AWSVAVSYNEQF
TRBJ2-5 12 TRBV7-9 ASSIGGREETQY